Described below is a single T cell receptor beta chain sequence and its context. Its antigen is currently unknown. The data are from a study of vaccination and CD4 T cells after COVID-19. Across the whole study: The post-vaccine samples came a median approximately 72 days after dose two (range 14 to 241). Study outcomes and limitations: It was found that, in convalescent patients, 304 of 307 vaccine-specific clones were spike mono-reactive.

The Oncomine TCR Beta short-read assay was what sequenced the DNA obtained from cultured CD4+ T cells. TCRdb recomputed calls from the PCR reads with MiXCR, one row per CDR3 protein. The table lists 7,000 or so distinct CDR3 sequences, about 76% of them singletons. Specified treatment: roughly nine-day PBMC culture with coronavirus spike peptide pools or control peptides (ViraFEST assay). The CDR3 covers 15 residues. Germline CDR1 and CDR2: KGHDR and SFDVKD. V dropped 0 bases and J dropped 5 bases, with 12 bases sitting between them. The chain links TRBV24-1 to TRBJ2-5, with a tentative D call TRBD1 (5 bases). This sequence originates from a human donor who had recovered from COVID-19. Material: CD4+ T cells from blood, cultured in vitro. The CDR3 is CATSDLGAERETQYF. The DNA of the CDR3 is TGTGCCACCAGTGATTTGGGGGCAGAAAGGGAGACCCAGTACTTC.